Listed below are T cell receptor beta chains from one sample, sequenced in a study of T cell changes during pregnancy in multiple sclerosis. Libraries were prepared by immunoSEQ multiplex PCR; TCRdb keeps only in-frame clonotypes and omits some of them. The sample has around 56,000 clones, 90% seen once. The sample in question was peripheral blood, obtained in the first trimester of pregnancy. The receptors come from a female donor in good health, enrolled as a control in a pregnancy study. Both conserved end residues are trimmed from each CDR3. D genes are given only for firm matches.

v_call,j_call,d_call,cdr3_aa
TRBV6-5,TRBJ2-3,TRBD2,ASSSSGGRSTDTQY
TRBV29-1,TRBJ1-5,TRBD1,SAGQGSNQPQH
TRBV7-9,TRBJ2-5,NA,ASSPTGFEETQY
TRBV19,TRBJ2-7,NA,ASSINGYEQY
TRBV5-1,TRBJ1-2,TRBD1,ASSLQGTVDIGYT
TRBV27,TRBJ2-1,NA,ASSLSGTGIHNEQF
TRBV9,TRBJ2-7,TRBD1,ASSVEGNHGTGAYEQY
TRBV20-1,TRBJ2-2,NA,SSYDTGELF
TRBV7-2,TRBJ1-1,NA,ASSSQQGYTEAF
TRBV4-2,TRBJ1-2,TRBD1,ASSHTGQGLKRYGYT
TRBV29-1,TRBJ2-5,NA,SVEGGFGGEETQY
TRBV10-3,TRBJ1-5,NA,AISEDGLSNQPQH
TRBV5-1,TRBJ2-2,NA,ASSLRTDYTGELF
TRBV6-4,TRBJ1-5,NA,ASSVAENQPQH
TRBV29-1,TRBJ1-2,NA,SVGSDTYGYT
TRBV6-1,TRBJ2-7,NA,ASSDPRGAQY
TRBV7-6,TRBJ1-5,NA,ASSLLAGGGNQPQH
TRBV2,TRBJ2-3,NA,ASSESRVYDTQY
TRBV5-4,TRBJ2-7,NA,ASGVGDYSYEQY
TRBV5-1,TRBJ2-5,TRBD2,ASSRLGTSGGAGLTETQY